This passage covers 5 T cell receptor beta chains from one sample sequenced in a study of cytomegalovirus exposure and HLA in healthy donors (dated by TCRdb to 2015 to 2018). Preparation of the library involved the immunoSEQ multiplex PCR assay. For the multiplex PCR, a mixture combining 60 forward primers for TCR Vbeta segments and 13 reverse primers for TCR Jbeta segments was used. The source is immuneACCESS, and TCRdb retained only in-frame sequences with V and J called. Part of the clones is not carried over; for the studies checked, unresolved V genes explain less than half of this, and the remainder is unexplained. The sample table shows roughly 100,000 clones, and around 70% are seen once. The ten largest clones represent approximately 1.2% of the sample. Sample: PBMCs. Every receptor here comes from a man in his forties or fifties in good health and CMV-seronegative.

This clone was found once. The CDR3 DNA reads TGTGCCAGCAGCCCCCTAGCGGGAGGAGTCTACGAGCAGTACTTC. The encoded protein is CASSPLAGGVYEQYF. The V gene is TRBV6-5, the J gene TRBJ2-7; 11 nucleotides match TRBD2. The CDR3 has 15 amino acids. The germline V gene encodes CDR1 MNHEY and CDR2 SVGAGI. J lost 3 bases, V lost 6 bases, and 7 bases had no gene match.

The chain carries TRBV4-1 and TRBJ2-7, with 9 bases aligning to TRBD1. CDR1 MGHRA and CDR2 YSYEKL come from the germline V gene. Losses at the gene ends were 1 base for V and 4 bases for J; bases not matched to a gene: 5. The CDR3 length is 15 residues. CDR3 loop: CASSQVGTGWYEQYF. The CDR3 DNA reads as TGCGCCAGCAGCCAAGTTGGGACAGGGTGGTACGAGCAGTACTTC.

This chain joins TRBV4-1 and TRBJ1-1, with 9 bases matching TRBD1. J lost 7 bases, V lost 0 bases, and 6 bases had no gene match. Germline V gene sequence: CDR1 MGHRA, CDR2 YSYEKL. This CDR3 has 15 amino acids. CDR3 sequence: CASSQEKQGAFEAFF. CDR3 DNA sequence: TGCGCCAGCAGCCAAGAAAAACAGGGGGCCTTTGAAGCTTTCTTT.

The chain couples TRBV15 to TRBJ2-5; 9 bases agree with TRBD2. There are 16 residues in the CDR3. V was clipped by 1 base and J by 4 bases; unmatched bases: 7. Looked up from germline, CDR1 is LNHNV and CDR2 is YYDKDF (reference sequence). The CDR3 DNA follows: TGTGCCACCAGCAGAGGAGCCCTAGCGGGAAGAGAGACCCAGTACTTC. This encodes CATSRGALAGRETQYF.

The genes are TRBV6-1 and TRBJ1-5; D is perhaps TRBD1 (5 bases). Germline V gives CDR1 MNHNS, CDR2 SASEGT. The CDR3 is made up of 14 amino acids. The germline V and J ends were trimmed by 6 bases and 4 bases, with 13 bases remaining between them. Here the CDR3 reads CASSDQEGNQPQHF. The DNA for the CDR3 is TGTGCCAGCAGCGACCAGGAGGGGAATCAGCCCCAGCATTTT.